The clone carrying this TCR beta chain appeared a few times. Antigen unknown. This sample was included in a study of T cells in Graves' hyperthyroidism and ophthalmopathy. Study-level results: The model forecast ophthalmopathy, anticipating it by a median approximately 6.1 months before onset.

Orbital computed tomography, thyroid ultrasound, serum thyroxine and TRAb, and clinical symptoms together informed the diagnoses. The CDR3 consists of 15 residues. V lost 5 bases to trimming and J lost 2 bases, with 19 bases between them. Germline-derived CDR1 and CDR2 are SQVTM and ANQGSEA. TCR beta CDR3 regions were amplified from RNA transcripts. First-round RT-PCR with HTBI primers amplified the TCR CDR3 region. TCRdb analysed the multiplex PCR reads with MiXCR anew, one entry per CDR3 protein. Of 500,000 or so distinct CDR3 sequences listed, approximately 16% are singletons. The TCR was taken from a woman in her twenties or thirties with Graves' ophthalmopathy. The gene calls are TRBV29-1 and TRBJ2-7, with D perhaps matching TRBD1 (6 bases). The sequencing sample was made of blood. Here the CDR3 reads CSVIRQDSIPYEQYF. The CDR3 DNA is TGCAGCGTTATACGACAGGACTCGATCCCCTACGAGCAGTACTTC.